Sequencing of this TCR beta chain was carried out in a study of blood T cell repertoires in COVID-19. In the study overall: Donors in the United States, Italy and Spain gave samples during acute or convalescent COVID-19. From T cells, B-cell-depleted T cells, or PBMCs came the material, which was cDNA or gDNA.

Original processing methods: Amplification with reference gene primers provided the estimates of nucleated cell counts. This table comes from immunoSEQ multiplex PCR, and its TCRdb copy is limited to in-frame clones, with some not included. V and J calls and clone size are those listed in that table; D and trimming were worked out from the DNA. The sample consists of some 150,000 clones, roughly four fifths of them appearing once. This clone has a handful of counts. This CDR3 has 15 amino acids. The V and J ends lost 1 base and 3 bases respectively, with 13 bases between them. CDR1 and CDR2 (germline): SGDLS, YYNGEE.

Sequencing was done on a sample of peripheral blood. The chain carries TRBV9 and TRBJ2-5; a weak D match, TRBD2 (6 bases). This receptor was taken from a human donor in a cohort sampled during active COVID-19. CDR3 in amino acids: CASSVSLGGEETQYF. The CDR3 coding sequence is TGTGCCAGCAGCGTATCCTTAGGCGGGGAAGAGACCCAGTACTTC. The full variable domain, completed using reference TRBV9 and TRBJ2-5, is DSGVTQTPKHLITATGQRVTLRCSPRSGDLSVYWYQQSLDQGLQFLIQYYNGEERAKGNILERFSAQQFPDLHSELNLSSLELGDSALYFCASSVSLGGEETQYFGPGTRLLVL.